The text below deals with one T cell receptor beta chain. Its target is unknown. The data originate from a study of identical twins. The study's findings and limits: Alpha sequences out of frame and shared by twins had excess low generation probability. Insertions ran lower in abundant cord blood beta clonotypes, though not in memory repertoires.

The CDR3 totals 12 residues. Germline V CDR1 and CDR2: LNHNV, YYDKDF (reference sequence). V was pared by 3 bases and J by 4 bases, with 5 bases between. TCRdb reprocessed the 5' RACE reads via MiXCR and lists one record per CDR3 protein. This table has a few hundred thousand distinct CDR3 sequences, roughly 9.7% appearing once. These sequences were also reported in another study, on yellow fever vaccine responses in identical twins.

The sequencing sample was made of CD8+ T cells sorted from blood. This clonotype originated in a woman aged 18-29 years in good health. The chain recombines TRBV15 with TRBJ2-3, with unresolved D. The CDR3 nucleotides are TGTGCCACCAGCAGCGGGCCAGATACGCAGTATTTT. Translating it yields CATSSGPDTQYF.